This T cell receptor beta chain stems from a study of blood T cell repertoires in COVID-19 (dated by TCRdb to the early 2020s). As for the study more broadly: Collaborator samples came from the United States, Italy and Spain and covered acute and convalescent phases of COVID-19. The prospective study material was composed of cDNA or gDNA derived from T cells, B-cell-depleted T cells, or PBMCs. Deeply sampled blood TCRbeta repertoires from subjects exposed to, actively infected with, or recovered from COVID-19 were included in the dataset. The repertoires were released in a freely available public database meant as a resource for research on the immune response to SARS-CoV-2. Samples came from the ongoing ImmuneRACE study (first 160 participants) plus 1,254 subjects from 6 global collaborators. A de-identified subject ID, COVID-19 status, age in years and sex were almost always included in the sample metadata. Where available, HLA class I and class II types were obtained from metadata supplied by the sample provider rather than from assay-based typing.

Overall study results and their limits: How much clinical and demographic metadata was included differed by source and by participant, and the metadata was provided uncurated.

TCRbeta CDR3 regions were amplified from genomic DNA using the immunoSEQ Assay, a bias-controlled multiplex PCR. On the authors' methods: The number of nucleated cells in each sample was estimated from the amplification of reference gene primers within the assay. Sequence reads were collapsed and filtered to measure the absolute abundance of every unique TCRbeta CDR3 rearrangement. For each sample, productive Simpson clonality was calculated by taking the square root of Simpson's diversity index across productive rearrangements. TCRdb carries this immuneACCESS record with in-frame sequences only. Its versions omit some clonotypes, under half of them owing to an unresolved V gene in the studies checked, with the rest unexplained. The DNA was the basis for D and trimming; V, J and clone size are from that table. The table for this sample lists some 400,000 clones; over 85% of them were counted only once. The ten largest make up 1.5% to 2% of the sample.

Trimming leaves V shorter by 4 bases and J shorter by 6 bases, with the junction holding 10 bases beyond the gene matches. The CDR1 and CDR2 encoded by the germline V gene are LGHNA and YNFKEQ. The CDR3 has 16 amino acids, counting the end cysteine and phenylalanine. The read is trimmed to its CDR3 DNA, 48 bases read in frame from base 1. Enrolling through a virtual design, the prospective study's participants ranged in age from about 18 to 89 years and lived across 24 United States geographic areas. In the prospective study, participants were assigned to cohorts based on the clinical history participants reported in a screening survey and a study questionnaire. For ImmuneRACE Cohort 3, a participant was defined as recovered based on two consecutive negative NP/OP PCR tests, clearance by a healthcare professional, or resolution of symptoms. In the prospective study, mobile phlebotomists collected whole blood, serum and a nasopharyngeal or oropharyngeal swab from each participant. Participants in the prospective study had the option to provide additional blood draws and questionnaires over a roughly 2-month period. Prospective study blood samples were shipped either frozen or at room temperature before DNA extraction.

Notes on this clone: The target of this receptor is not known. Qualities for individual bases were not recorded, and no much larger clone is one base off.

The rearranged segments are TRBV4-2 and TRBJ1-5, with 9 middle bases fitting TRBD1. The sample taken for sequencing was PBMCs or T cells enriched from blood (not recorded which). The source of this sequence is a young woman who had recovered from COVID-19. In nucleotides, the sequence is TGTGCCAGCAGCCCCCTTCGGACAGGGGCGATTCAGCCCCAGCATTTT. The translation is CASSPLRTGAIQPQHF.